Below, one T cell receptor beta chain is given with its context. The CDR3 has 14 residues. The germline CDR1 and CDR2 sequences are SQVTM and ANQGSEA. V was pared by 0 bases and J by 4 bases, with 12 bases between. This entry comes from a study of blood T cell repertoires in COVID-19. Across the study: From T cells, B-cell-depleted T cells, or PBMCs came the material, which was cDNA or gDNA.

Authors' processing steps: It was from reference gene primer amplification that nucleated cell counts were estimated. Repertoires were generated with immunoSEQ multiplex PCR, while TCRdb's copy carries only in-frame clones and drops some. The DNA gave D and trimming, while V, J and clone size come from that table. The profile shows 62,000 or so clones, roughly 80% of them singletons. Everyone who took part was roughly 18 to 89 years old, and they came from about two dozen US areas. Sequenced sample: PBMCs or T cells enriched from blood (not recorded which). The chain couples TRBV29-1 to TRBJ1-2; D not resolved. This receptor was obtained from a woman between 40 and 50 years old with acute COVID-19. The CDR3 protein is CSVEEGRLSYGYTF. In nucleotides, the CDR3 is TGCAGCGTTGAAGAGGGGAGGTTGAGCTATGGCTACACCTTC.